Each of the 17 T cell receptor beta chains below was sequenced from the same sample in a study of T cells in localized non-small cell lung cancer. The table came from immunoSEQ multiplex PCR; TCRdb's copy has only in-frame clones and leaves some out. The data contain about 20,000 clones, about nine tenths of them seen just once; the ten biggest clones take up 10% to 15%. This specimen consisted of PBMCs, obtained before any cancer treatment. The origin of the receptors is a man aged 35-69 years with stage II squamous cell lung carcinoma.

This chain's CDR3 is CASSLKVAGGVDTQYF. In DNA form, the CDR3 reads TGTGCCAGCAGCTTAAAGGTAGCGGGAGGTGTAGATACGCAGTATTTT. V is TRBV7-3 and J is TRBJ2-3; 10 bases line up with TRBD2. From germline, CDR1 is SGHTA and CDR2 FQGTGA. This CDR3 has 16 amino acids. With 1 base clipped from V and 5 bases from J, the junction kept 6 bases outside the gene matches.

The CDR3, as DNA: TGTGCCAGCAGCCGAGGGGGGCCCGGCACAGATACGCAGTATTTT. This gives the protein CASSRGGPGTDTQYF. The chain uses TRBV6-5 and TRBJ2-3; the D gene could be TRBD1 or TRBD2 (6 bases each). From germline, CDR1 is MNHEY and CDR2 SVGAGI. Trimming removed 6 bases at V and 1 base at J, with 14 bases between. The CDR3 is 15 amino acids.

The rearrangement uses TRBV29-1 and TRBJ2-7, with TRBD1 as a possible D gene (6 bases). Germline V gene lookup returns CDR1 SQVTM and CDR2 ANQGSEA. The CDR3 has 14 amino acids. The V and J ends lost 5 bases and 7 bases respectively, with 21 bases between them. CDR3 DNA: TGCAGCGTTTACACAGGGCCGTCTCAGTGGGAGCAGTACTTC. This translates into CSVYTGPSQWEQYF.

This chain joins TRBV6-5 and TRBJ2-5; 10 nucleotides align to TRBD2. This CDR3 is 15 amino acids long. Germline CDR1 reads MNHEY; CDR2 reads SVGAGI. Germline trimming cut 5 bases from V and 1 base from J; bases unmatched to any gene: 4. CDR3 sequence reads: CASSASGGGQETQYF. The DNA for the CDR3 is TGTGCCAGCAGTGCAAGCGGGGGGGGCCAAGAGACCCAGTACTTC.

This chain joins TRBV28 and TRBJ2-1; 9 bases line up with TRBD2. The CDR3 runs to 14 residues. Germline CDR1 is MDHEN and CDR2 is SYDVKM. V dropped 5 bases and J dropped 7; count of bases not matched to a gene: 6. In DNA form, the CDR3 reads TGTGCCAGCAGTACCGCCAGCGGGAGGAATGAGCAGTTCTTC. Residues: CASSTASGRNEQFF.

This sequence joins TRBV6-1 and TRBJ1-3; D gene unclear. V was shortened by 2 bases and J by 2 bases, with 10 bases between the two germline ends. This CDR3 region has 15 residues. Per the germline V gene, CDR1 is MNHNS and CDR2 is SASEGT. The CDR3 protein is CASSEFSQAGNTIYF. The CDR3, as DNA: TGTGCCAGCAGTGAATTTAGCCAGGCTGGAAACACCATATATTTT.

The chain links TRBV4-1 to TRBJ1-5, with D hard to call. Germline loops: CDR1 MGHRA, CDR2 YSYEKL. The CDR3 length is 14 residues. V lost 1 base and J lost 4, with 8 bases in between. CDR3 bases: TGCGCCAGCAGCCAAGTCGGTCGAAATCAGCCCCAGCATTTT. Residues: CASSQVGRNQPQHF.

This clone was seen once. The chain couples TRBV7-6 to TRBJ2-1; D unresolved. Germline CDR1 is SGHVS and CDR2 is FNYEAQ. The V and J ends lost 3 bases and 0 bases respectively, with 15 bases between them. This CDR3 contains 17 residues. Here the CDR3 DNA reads TGTGCCAGCAGCTTTACAAGGCCTCTTAGCTCCTACAATGAGCAGTTCTTC. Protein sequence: CASSFTRPLSSYNEQFF.

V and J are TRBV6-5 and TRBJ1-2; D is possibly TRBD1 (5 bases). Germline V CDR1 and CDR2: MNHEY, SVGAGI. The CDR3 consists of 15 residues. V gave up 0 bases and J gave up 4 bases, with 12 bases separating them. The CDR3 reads CASSYSQTEGYGYTF. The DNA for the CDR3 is TGTGCCAGCAGTTACTCACAGACAGAAGGCTATGGCTACACCTTC.

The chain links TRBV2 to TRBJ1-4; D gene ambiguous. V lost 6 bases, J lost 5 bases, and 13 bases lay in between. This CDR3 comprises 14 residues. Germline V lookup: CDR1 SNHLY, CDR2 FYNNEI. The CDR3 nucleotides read TGTGCCAGCAGATATAACACCGCAAATGAAAAACTGTTTTTT. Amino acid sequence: CASRYNTANEKLFF.

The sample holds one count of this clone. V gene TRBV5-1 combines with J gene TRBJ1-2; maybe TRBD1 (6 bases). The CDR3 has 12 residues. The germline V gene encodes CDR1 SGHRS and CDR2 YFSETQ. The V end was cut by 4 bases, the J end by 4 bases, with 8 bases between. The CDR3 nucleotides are TGCGCCAGCAGCCCAGGGGTCTATGGCTACACCTTC. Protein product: CASSPGVYGYTF.

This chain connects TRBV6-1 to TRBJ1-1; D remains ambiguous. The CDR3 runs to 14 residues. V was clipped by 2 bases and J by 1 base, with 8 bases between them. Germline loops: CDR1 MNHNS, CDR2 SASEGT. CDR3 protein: CASSEYAGNTEAFF. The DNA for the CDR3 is TGTGCCAGCAGTGAATACGCAGGGAACACTGAAGCTTTCTTT.

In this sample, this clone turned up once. The DNA for the CDR3 is TGCGCCAGCAGCCAAGCGGACTCCGGTGAGCAGTTCTTC. Protein product: CASSQADSGEQFF. The V gene is TRBV4-3, the J gene TRBJ2-1; D may be TRBD2 (5 bases). CDR1 is LGHNA, CDR2 YSLEER, per germline. Trimming left V 1 base short and J 9 bases short, with 10 bases between. This CDR3 is built from 13 residues.

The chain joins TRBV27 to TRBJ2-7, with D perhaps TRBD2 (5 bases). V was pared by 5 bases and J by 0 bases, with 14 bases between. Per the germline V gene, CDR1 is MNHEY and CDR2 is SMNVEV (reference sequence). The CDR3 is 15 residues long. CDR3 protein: CASSPDFRTSYEQYF. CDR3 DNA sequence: TGTGCCAGCAGTCCGGACTTCCGAACCTCCTACGAGCAGTACTTC.

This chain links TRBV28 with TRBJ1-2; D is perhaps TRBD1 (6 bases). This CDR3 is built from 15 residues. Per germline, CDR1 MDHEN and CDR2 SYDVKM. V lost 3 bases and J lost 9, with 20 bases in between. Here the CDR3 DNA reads TGTGCCAGCAGTTTGGCCCCCGGGACACTTAAGAGCTACACCTTC. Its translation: CASSLAPGTLKSYTF.

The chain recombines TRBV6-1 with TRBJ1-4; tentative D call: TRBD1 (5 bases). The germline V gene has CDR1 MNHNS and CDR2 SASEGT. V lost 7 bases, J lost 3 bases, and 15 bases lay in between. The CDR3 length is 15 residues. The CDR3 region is CASTPAGTANEKLFF. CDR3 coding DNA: TGTGCCAGCACCCCGGCCGGGACGGCTAATGAAAAACTGTTTTTT.

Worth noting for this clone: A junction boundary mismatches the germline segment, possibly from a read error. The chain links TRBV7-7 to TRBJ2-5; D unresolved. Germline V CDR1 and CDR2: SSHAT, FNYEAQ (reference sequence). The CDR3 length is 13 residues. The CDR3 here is CASSLGRYETQYF. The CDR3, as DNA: TGTGCTAGCAGCTTAGGGCGATATGAGACCCAGTACTTC.